The 8 T cell receptor beta chains reported below all come from one sample, sequenced in a study of shared clonotypes between healthy human individuals. Generated by immunoSEQ multiplex PCR, the TCRdb table keeps only in-frame clones and is missing some. The sample includes about 2.3 million clones, about 90% of them seen just once. Material: naive CD4+ T cells from PBMCs. Subset noted: CD45RA+ positively selected. The receptors were sampled from a man between 18 and 29 years old in good health. Some clones in this sample may be carry-over from other donors' samples.

This chain uses TRBV18 with TRBJ2-7, with D maybe TRBD2 (5 bases). This CDR3 comprises 14 residues. V gave up 2 bases and J gave up 5 bases, with 13 bases separating them. In germline, CDR1 is KGHSH, CDR2 LQKENI. Here the CDR3 reads CASSPGLGENEQYF. The CDR3, as DNA: TGTGCCAGCTCACCAGGACTGGGAGAGAACGAGCAGTACTTC.

V usage is TRBV11-2 and J usage is TRBJ2-5; 12 bases are shared with TRBD2. Losses at the gene ends were 5 bases for V and 4 bases for J; bases not matched to a gene: 17. The CDR3 covers 19 residues. Germline assignment: CDR1 SGHAT and CDR2 FQNNGV. The CDR3 nucleotides read TGTGCCAGCAGCCCGGGGGGTCGGCTAGCGGGAGGGCCAAGAGAGACCCAGTACTTC. It encodes CASSPGGRLAGGPRETQYF.

The gene calls are TRBV27 and TRBJ1-1; D may be TRBD1 (5 bases). Between the trimmed V and J ends, which lost 3 bases and 0 bases, there was a span of 17 bases. The CDR3 runs to 17 residues. Per germline, CDR1 MNHEY and CDR2 SMNVEV (reference sequence). The CDR3 region has the DNA TGTGCCAGCAGTTTGGGCAGGGACCCGCCGATGAACACTGAAGCTTTCTTT. Its protein product is CASSLGRDPPMNTEAFF.

This CDR3 is CSVADYSGNTIYF. The CDR3 DNA sequence: TGCAGCGTGGCCGATTACTCTGGAAACACCATATATTTT. The chain recombines TRBV29-1 with TRBJ1-3; no clear D gene. V lost 6 bases and J 0 bases, leaving 9 bases between the germline ends. This CDR3 has 13 amino acids. Germline V lookup: CDR1 SQVTM, CDR2 ANQGSEA.

Turning to this clone: At the DNA level, this CDR3 is encoded by other sequences in the same sample as well. The V and J genes are TRBV7-9 and TRBJ2-5, with no clear D. Germline V CDR1 and CDR2: SEHNR, FQNEAQ (reference sequence). The CDR3 sequence is 11 residues long. The V end lost 5 bases, the J end lost 5 bases, and 6 bases lay between the germline ends. The CDR3 loop reads CASSLTETQYF. The CDR3 nucleotides are TGTGCCAGCAGCCTGACGGAGACCCAGTACTTC.

The chain joins TRBV5-6 to TRBJ2-3; D call uncertain. V was cut by 5 bases and J by 2 bases, with 21 bases left in between. The CDR3 sequence is 17 residues long. The germline V gene has CDR1 SGHDT and CDR2 YYEEEE. CDR3 amino acids: CASRPPRGEPNTDTQYF. DNA of the CDR3: TGTGCCAGCAGACCCCCCCGTGGTGAGCCCAACACAGATACGCAGTATTTT.

This sequence joins TRBV4-3 and TRBJ2-7, with 9 nucleotides matching TRBD1. Germline V gene sequence: CDR1 LGHNA, CDR2 YSLEER. The J segment lost 6 bases and the V segment lost 3 bases, leaving 9 bases of the junction unmatched. This CDR3 is 15 amino acids long. The CDR3 region is CASSQLQGAGSEQYF. In nucleotides, the CDR3 is TGCGCCAGCAGCCAGCTACAGGGGGCTGGAAGCGAGCAGTACTTC.

The rearrangement uses TRBV5-6 and TRBJ2-7, with TRBD1 matching 8 bases. After removal of 3 bases from V and 2 bases from J, the junction contained 7 bases not matched to a gene. Germline CDR1 SGHDT, CDR2 YYEEEE. This CDR3 has 15 residues. The CDR3 DNA reads as TGTGCCAGCAGCTGGGACACAGGGGGGCCCTACGAGCAGTACTTC. As protein: CASSWDTGGPYEQYF.